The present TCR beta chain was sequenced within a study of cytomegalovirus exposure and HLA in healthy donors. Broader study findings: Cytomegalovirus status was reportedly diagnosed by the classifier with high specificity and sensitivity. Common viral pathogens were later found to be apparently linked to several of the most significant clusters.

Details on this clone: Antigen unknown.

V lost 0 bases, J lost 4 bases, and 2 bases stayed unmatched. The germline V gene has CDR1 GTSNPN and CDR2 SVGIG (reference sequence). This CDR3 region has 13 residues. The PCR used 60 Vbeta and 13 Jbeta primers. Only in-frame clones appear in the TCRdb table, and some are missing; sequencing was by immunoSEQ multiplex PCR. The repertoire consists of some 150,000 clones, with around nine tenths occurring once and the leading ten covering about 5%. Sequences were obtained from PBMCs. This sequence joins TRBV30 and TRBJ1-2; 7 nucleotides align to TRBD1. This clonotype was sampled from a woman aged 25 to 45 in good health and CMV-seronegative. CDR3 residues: CAWSVRGAYGYTF. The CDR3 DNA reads TGTGCCTGGAGTGTCAGGGGGGCCTATGGCTACACCTTC.